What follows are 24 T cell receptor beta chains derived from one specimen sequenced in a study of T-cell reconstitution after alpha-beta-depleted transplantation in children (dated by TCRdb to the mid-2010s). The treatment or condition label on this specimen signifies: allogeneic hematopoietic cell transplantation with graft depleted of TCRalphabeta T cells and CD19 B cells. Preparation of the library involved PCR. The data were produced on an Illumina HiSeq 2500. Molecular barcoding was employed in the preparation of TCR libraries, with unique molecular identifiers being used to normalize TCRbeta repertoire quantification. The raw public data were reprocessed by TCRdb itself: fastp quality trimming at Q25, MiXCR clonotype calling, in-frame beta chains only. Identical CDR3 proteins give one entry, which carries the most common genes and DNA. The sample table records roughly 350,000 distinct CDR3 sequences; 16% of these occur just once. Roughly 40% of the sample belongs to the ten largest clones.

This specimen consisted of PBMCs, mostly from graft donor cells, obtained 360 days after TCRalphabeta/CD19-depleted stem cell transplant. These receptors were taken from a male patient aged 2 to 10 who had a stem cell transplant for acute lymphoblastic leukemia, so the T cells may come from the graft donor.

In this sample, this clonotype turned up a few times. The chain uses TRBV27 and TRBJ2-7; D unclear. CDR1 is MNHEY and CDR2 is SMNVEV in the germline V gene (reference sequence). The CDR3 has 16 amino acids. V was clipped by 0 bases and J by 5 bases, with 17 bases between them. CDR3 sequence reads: CASSLSPATYHHEQYF. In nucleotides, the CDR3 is TGTGCCAGCAGTTTATCGCCGGCCACCTACCACCACGAGCAGTACTTC.

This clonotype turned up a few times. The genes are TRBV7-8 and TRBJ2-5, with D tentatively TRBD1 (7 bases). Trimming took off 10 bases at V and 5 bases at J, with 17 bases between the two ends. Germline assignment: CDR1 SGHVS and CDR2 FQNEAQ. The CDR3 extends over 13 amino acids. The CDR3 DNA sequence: TGTGCCACTCAGGGGGGCGGTAGGGAGACCCAGTACTTC. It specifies CATQGGGRETQYF.

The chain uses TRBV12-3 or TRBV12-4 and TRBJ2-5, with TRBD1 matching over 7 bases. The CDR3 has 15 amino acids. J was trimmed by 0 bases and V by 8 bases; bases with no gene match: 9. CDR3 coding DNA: TGTGCCAGCGCCACGGGACAGAGGTACCAAGAGACCCAGTACTTC. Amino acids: CASATGQRYQETQYF.

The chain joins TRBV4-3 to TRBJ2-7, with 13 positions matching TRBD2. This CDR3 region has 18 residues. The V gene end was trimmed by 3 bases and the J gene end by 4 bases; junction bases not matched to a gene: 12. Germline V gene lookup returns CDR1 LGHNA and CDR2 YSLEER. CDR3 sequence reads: CASSQGLAGMGASYEQYF. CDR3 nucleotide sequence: TGCGCCAGCAGCCAGGGACTAGCGGGAATGGGCGCCTCGTACGAGCAGTACTTC.

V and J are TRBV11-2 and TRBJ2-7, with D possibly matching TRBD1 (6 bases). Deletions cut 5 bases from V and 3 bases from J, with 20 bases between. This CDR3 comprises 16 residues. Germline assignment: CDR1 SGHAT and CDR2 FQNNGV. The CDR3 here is CASSPRDTDLGYEQYF. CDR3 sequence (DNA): TGTGCCAGCAGCCCCCGGGACACAGATCTTGGCTACGAGCAGTACTTC.

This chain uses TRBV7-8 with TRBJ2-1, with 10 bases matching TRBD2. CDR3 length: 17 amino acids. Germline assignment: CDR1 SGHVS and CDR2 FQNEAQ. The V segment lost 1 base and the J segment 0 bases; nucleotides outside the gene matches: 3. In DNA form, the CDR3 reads TGTGCCAGCAGCTTAGGGGGACTAGCGTCCTCCTACAATGAGCAGTTCTTC. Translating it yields CASSLGGLASSYNEQFF.

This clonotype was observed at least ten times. CDR3 sequence (DNA): TGCGCCAGCAGCCAAGATCCCAGGGATACGCAGTATTTT. This sequence encodes CASSQDPRDTQYF. The genes are TRBV4-1 and TRBJ2-3; the D is unclear. Per the germline V gene, CDR1 is MGHRA and CDR2 is YSYEKL. V was trimmed by 0 bases and J by 6 bases, leaving 7 bases between them. The length of the CDR3 is 13 residues.

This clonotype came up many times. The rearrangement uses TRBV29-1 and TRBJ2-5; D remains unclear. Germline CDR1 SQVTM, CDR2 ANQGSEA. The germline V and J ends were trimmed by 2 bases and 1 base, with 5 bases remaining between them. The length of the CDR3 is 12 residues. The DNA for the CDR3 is TGCAGCGTTGAACCCGGCCAAGAGACCCAGTACTTC. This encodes CSVEPGQETQYF.

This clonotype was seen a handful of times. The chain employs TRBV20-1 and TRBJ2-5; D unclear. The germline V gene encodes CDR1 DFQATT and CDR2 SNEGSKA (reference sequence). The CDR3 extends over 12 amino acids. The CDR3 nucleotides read TGCAGCATCGTCCAGACCCAAGAGACCCAGTACTTC. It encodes CSIVQTQETQYF.

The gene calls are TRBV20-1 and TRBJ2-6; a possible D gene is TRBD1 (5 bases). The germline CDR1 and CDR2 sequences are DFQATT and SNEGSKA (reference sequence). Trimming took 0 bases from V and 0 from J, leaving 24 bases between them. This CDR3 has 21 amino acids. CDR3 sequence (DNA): TGCAGTGCTAGAGATGTATGGGGCCAAAGGTTGCGTTCCTCTGGGGCCAACGTCCTGACTTTC. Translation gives CSARDVWGQRLRSSGANVLTF.

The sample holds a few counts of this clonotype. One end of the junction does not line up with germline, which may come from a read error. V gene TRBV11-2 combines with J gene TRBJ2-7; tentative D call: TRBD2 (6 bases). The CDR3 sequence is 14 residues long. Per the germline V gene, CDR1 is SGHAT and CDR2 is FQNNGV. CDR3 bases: TGTGCCAGCAGCCTTGGCTCCCGGGACTCCAGCAGGAGATTC. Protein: CASSLGSRDSSRRF.

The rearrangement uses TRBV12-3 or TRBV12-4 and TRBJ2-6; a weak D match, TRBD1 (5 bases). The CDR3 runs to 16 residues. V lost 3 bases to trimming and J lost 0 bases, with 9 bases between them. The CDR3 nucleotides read TGTGCCAGCAGTTTCCAGGGATTCTCTGGGGCCAACGTCCTGACTTTC. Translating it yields CASSFQGFSGANVLTF.

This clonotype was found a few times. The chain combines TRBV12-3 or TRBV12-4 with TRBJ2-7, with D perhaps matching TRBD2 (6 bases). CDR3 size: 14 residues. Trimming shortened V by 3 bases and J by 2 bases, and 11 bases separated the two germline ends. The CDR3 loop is CASSLFASAYEQYF. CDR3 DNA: TGTGCCAGCAGTTTGTTTGCTAGCGCCTACGAGCAGTACTTC.

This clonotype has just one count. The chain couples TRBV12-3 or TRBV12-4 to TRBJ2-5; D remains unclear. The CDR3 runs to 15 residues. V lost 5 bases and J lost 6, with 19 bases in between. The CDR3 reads CASSPNNAPAQTQYF. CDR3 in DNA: TGTGCCAGCAGTCCCAACAATGCTCCTGCTCAGACCCAGTACTTC.

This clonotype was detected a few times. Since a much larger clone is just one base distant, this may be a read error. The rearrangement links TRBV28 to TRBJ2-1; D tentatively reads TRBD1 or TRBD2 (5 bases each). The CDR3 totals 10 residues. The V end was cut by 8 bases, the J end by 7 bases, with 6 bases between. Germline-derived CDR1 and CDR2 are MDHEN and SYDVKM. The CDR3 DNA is TGTGCCAGCGAGGGGAATGAGCAGTTCTTC. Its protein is CASEGNEQFF. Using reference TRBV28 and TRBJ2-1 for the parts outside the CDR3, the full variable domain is DVKVTQSSRYLVKRTGEKVFLECVQDMDHENMFWYRQDPGLGLRLIYFSYDVKMKEKGDIPEGYSVSREKKERFSLILESASTNQTSMYLCASEGNEQFFGPGTRLTVL.

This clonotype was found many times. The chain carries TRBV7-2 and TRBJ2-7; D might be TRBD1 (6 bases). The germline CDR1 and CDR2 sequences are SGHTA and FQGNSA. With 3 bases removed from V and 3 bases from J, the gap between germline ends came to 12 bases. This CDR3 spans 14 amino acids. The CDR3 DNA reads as TGTGCCAGCAGCTTGAGGACAGATTACTACGAGCAGTACTTC. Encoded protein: CASSLRTDYYEQYF.

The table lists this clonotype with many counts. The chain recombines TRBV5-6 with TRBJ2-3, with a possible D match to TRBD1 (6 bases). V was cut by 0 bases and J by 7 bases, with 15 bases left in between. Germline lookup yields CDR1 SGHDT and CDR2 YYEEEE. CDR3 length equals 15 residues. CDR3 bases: TGTGCCAGCAGCTTGGCGGGACACTCTATGAATACGCAGTATTTT. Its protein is CASSLAGHSMNTQYF. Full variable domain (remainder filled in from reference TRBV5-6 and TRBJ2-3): DAGVTQSPTHLIKTRGQQVTLRCSPKSGHDTVSWYQQALGQGPQFIFQYYEEEERQRGNFPDRFSGHQFPNYSSELNVNALLLGDSALYLCASSLAGHSMNTQYFGPGTRLTVL.

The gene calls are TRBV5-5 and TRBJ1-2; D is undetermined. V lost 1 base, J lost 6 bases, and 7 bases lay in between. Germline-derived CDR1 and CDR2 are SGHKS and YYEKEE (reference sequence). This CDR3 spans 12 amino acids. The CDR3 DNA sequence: TGTGCCAGCAGCTTGCTGGCGGATGGCTACACCTTC. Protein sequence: CASSLLADGYTF.

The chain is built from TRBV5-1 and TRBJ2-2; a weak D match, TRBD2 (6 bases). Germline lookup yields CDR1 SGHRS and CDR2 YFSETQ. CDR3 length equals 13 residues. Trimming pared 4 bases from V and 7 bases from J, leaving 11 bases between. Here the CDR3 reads CASSPREHGELFF. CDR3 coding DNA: TGCGCCAGCAGCCCTCGGGAGCACGGGGAGCTGTTTTTT.

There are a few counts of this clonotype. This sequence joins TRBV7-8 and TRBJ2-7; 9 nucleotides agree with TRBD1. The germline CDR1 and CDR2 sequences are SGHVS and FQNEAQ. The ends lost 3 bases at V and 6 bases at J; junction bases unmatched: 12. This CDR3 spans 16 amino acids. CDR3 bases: TGTGCCAGCAGCTTTTACCGGGACAGGGTCCAGCGCGAGCAGTACTTC. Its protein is CASSFYRDRVQREQYF. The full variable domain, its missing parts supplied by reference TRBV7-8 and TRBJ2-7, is GAGVSQSPRYKVAKRGQDVALRCDPISGHVSLFWYQQALGQGPEFLTYFQNEAQLDKSGLPSDRFFAERPEGSVSTLKIQRTQQEDSAVYLCASSFYRDRVQREQYFGPGTRLTVT.

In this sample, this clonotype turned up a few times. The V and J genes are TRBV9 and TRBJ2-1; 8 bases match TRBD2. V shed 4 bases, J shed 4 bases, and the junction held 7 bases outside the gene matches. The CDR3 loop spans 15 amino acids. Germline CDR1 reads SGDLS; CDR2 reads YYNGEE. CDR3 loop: CASSLSGSPYNEQFF. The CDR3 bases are TGTGCCAGCAGCTTAAGCGGGAGCCCGTACAATGAGCAGTTCTTC.

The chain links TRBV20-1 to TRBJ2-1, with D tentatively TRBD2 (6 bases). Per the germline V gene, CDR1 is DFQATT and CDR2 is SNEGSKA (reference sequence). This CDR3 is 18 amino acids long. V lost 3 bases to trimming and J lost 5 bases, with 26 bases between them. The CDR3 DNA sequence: TGCAGTGCTAGCCAGCCCACGGGGACGGGAGTAAGAAACAATGAGCAGTTCTTC. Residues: CSASQPTGTGVRNNEQFF.

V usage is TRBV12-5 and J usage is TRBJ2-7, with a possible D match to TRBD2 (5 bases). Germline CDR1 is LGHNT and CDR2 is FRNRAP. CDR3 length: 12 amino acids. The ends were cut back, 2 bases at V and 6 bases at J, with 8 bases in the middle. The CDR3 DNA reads TGTGCTAGTGGTTTGCCACTAGGCGAGCAGTACTTC. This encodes CASGLPLGEQYF.

CDR3: CASSYTGAKTDTQYF. The CDR3 DNA is TGTGCCAGCAGTTATACAGGGGCCAAGACAGATACGCAGTATTTT. The J gene is TRBJ2-3, the V gene TRBV6-5, with TRBD1 matching 7 bases. The CDR3 length is 15 residues. Trimming at V came to 3 bases and at J to 3 bases, leaving 6 bases not matched to a gene. The V gene's germline CDR1 is MNHEY and CDR2 SVGAGI.